Listed below are T cell receptor beta chains from one sample, sequenced in a study of blood T cell repertoires in COVID-19. Profiled with immunoSEQ multiplex PCR; TCRdb holds only in-frame clones, not every one. The sample carries roughly 86,000 clones, roughly four fifths recorded once. The material sequenced was peripheral blood. The receptors were gathered from a human donor in a cohort sampled during active COVID-19. Both conserved end residues are part of each CDR3. D genes are given only for firm matches. The listing skips clone size in some rows; elsewhere it reads once, few, many or a size class.

cdr3_nt: TGTGCCAGCAGTTACTTTTCCCTAAACTCCTACGAGCAGTACTTC
cdr3_aa: CASSYFSLNSYEQYF
v_call: TRBV6-5
d_call: -
clone_size: -
j_call: TRBJ2-7

cdr3_nt: TGCAGCGTCCTTGAACAGGGTAAAGCTTTCTTT
cdr3_aa: CSVLEQGKAFF
v_call: TRBV29-1
d_call: -
clone_size: -
j_call: TRBJ1-1

cdr3_nt: TGTGCCAGCAGCCCGGGACAGCCCTTAAATGAAAAACTGTTTTTT
cdr3_aa: CASSPGQPLNEKLFF
v_call: TRBV7-2
d_call: TRBD1
clone_size: -
j_call: TRBJ1-4

cdr3_nt: TGTGCCAGCAGGGACAGGGGGCTCGGCTACACCTTC
cdr3_aa: CASRDRGLGYTF
v_call: TRBV6-5
d_call: TRBD1
clone_size: -
j_call: TRBJ1-2

cdr3_nt: TGTGCCAGCAGTTACGGGGGGGCGGTTCGAACCTACGAGCAGTACTTC
cdr3_aa: CASSYGGAVRTYEQYF
v_call: TRBV6-5
d_call: -
clone_size: -
j_call: TRBJ2-7

cdr3_nt: TGCAGTGCATCCCTTAATGAGCAGTTCTTC
cdr3_aa: CSASLNEQFF
v_call: TRBV20-1
d_call: -
clone_size: -
j_call: TRBJ2-1

cdr3_nt: TGTGCCAGCTCACCACATGAGGTAGGAGGAGAGCAGTTCTTC
cdr3_aa: CASSPHEVGGEQFF
v_call: TRBV18
d_call: -
clone_size: -
j_call: TRBJ2-1

cdr3_nt: TGCAGCGTCGAGCGGGGGGTGAGCGCAGATACGCAGTATTTT
cdr3_aa: CSVERGVSADTQYF
v_call: TRBV29-1
d_call: TRBD2
clone_size: -
j_call: TRBJ2-3

cdr3_nt: TGTGCCAGTAGAGCAGGCACCTCCTACGAGCAGTACTTC
cdr3_aa: CASRAGTSYEQYF
v_call: TRBV19
d_call: -
clone_size: -
j_call: TRBJ2-7

cdr3_nt: TGTGCCTGGAGTACCAAGGGGGTGCCTGGAGAGACCCAGTACTTC
cdr3_aa: CAWSTKGVPGETQYF
v_call: TRBV30
d_call: -
clone_size: -
j_call: TRBJ2-5

cdr3_nt: TGTGCCAGCAGCTTATCTACCCAGCGGGGAGAGACCCAGTACTTC
cdr3_aa: CASSLSTQRGETQYF
v_call: TRBV7-2
d_call: TRBD2
clone_size: many
j_call: TRBJ2-5

cdr3_nt: TGTGCCAGCAGCCAAGTGGTTCCAGGGATTGGTGAGCAGTTCTTC
cdr3_aa: CASSQVVPGIGEQFF
v_call: TRBV14
d_call: -
clone_size: -
j_call: TRBJ2-1

cdr3_nt: TGTGCCAGCAGTGAATTCGGGACAGGGGTAAACTCACCCCTCCACTTT
cdr3_aa: CASSEFGTGVNSPLHF
v_call: TRBV25-1
d_call: TRBD1
clone_size: -
j_call: TRBJ1-6

cdr3_nt: TGTGCCAGCAGCTTAGGGGCTGTGGACGGGGAGCTGTTTTTT
cdr3_aa: CASSLGAVDGELFF
v_call: TRBV11-2
d_call: -
clone_size: -
j_call: TRBJ2-2

cdr3_nt: TGCGCCAGCAGCCCCGGGGACAGGGGGTATGGCTACACCTTC
cdr3_aa: CASSPGDRGYGYTF
v_call: TRBV5-1
d_call: TRBD1
clone_size: -
j_call: TRBJ1-2

cdr3_nt: TGTGCCAGCAGCCAGCTTCGACAGGGAAGGACTAGCGGGGGGCACACAGATACGCAGTATTTT
cdr3_aa: CASSQLRQGRTSGGHTDTQYF
v_call: TRBV4-2
d_call: TRBD2
clone_size: -
j_call: TRBJ2-3

cdr3_nt: TGCAGCGTTGAAACCGCGACGGGGGGGCGGCAGTTCTTC
cdr3_aa: CSVETATGGRQFF
v_call: TRBV29-1
d_call: TRBD2
clone_size: few
j_call: TRBJ2-1

cdr3_nt: TGTGCCAGCAGTTACGTACAGGGCTGGGAGACCCAGTACTTC
cdr3_aa: CASSYVQGWETQYF
v_call: TRBV6-5
d_call: -
clone_size: -
j_call: TRBJ2-5

cdr3_nt: TGTGCCAGCAGCGTCGGGACAGGGATACTGAACACTGAAGCTTTCTTT
cdr3_aa: CASSVGTGILNTEAFF
v_call: TRBV9
d_call: TRBD1
clone_size: -
j_call: TRBJ1-1

cdr3_nt: TGTGCCAGCAGTCGGGGAGGGGCCACCTACGAGCAGTACTTC
cdr3_aa: CASSRGGATYEQYF
v_call: TRBV28
d_call: TRBD2
clone_size: -
j_call: TRBJ2-7

cdr3_nt: TGTGCAAGTCGCTTAGTAATAAGGAGCGGGGGGAGCTGCAATGAGCAGTTCTTC
cdr3_aa: CASRLVIRSGGSCNEQFF
v_call: TRBV12-2
d_call: -
clone_size: -
j_call: TRBJ2-1

cdr3_nt: TGTGCCAGCATCCTCCGGGAGGCCGGTGTTGGCTACACCTTC
cdr3_aa: CASILREAGVGYTF
v_call: TRBV21-1
d_call: -
clone_size: -
j_call: TRBJ1-2

cdr3_nt: TGTGCCAGTAGTATTCGGAGGGAAAATAATGAAGCTTTCTTT
cdr3_aa: CASSIRRENNEAFF
v_call: TRBV19
d_call: -
clone_size: -
j_call: TRBJ1-1

cdr3_nt: TGTGCCAGCAGCGTCAGTAAGTGGTACGAGCAGTACTTC
cdr3_aa: CASSVSKWYEQYF
v_call: TRBV3-1/TRBV3-2
d_call: -
clone_size: -
j_call: TRBJ2-7

cdr3_nt: TGTGCCAGCTCACCGAAGGCAGGAACCTACGAGCAGTACTTC
cdr3_aa: CASSPKAGTYEQYF
v_call: TRBV18
d_call: -
clone_size: -
j_call: TRBJ2-7

cdr3_nt: TGCGCCAGCAGCCCCGGACTAGCGGGGGGGCAAGATACGCAGTATTTT
cdr3_aa: CASSPGLAGGQDTQYF
v_call: TRBV5-1
d_call: TRBD2
clone_size: -
j_call: TRBJ2-3

cdr3_nt: TGCAGCGTTGGAGGGACAGGGGACGAGCAGTACTTC
cdr3_aa: CSVGGTGDEQYF
v_call: TRBV29-1
d_call: TRBD1
clone_size: -
j_call: TRBJ2-7

cdr3_nt: TGTGCCAGCAGACTCGAGGGAAATTCTGGAAACACCATATATTTT
cdr3_aa: CASRLEGNSGNTIYF
v_call: TRBV28
d_call: -
clone_size: -
j_call: TRBJ1-3